Listed here are 15 T cell receptor beta chains from one sample, sequenced in a study of identical twins. MiXCR, applied by TCRdb to the 5' RACE reads, yields one record per CDR3 protein. The repertoire holds about 720,000 distinct CDR3 sequences, with 8.5% to 9% as singletons. The data also belong to a second study, concerning yellow fever vaccine responses in identical twins.

Sequenced: PBMCs. The receptors come from a woman aged 18-29 years in good health.

This clonotype was found many times. V is TRBV29-1 and J is TRBJ1-3; D unclear. The CDR3 runs to 14 residues. V was pared by 7 bases and J by 1 base, with 14 bases between. The germline gives CDR1 SQVTM, CDR2 ANQGSEA. DNA for the CDR3: TGCAGCGCCCCGTTCGGGCCTTCTGGAAACACCATATATTTT. Its translation: CSAPFGPSGNTIYF.

The chain joins TRBV20-1 to TRBJ2-7, with 9 bases lining up with TRBD2. V was clipped by 0 bases and J by 1 base; unmatched bases: 7. CDR1 DFQATT and CDR2 SNEGSKA come from the germline V gene (reference sequence). The length of the CDR3 is 16 residues. The CDR3 DNA follows: TGCAGTGCTAGAGATTTTAGCGGGAGTAGGTCCTACGAGCAGTACTTC. Translated: CSARDFSGSRSYEQYF.

This clonotype was detected only a few times. The V and J genes are TRBV7-2 and TRBJ2-5, with TRBD2 identical over 13 bases. The CDR3 totals 17 residues. V lost 5 bases and J lost 5; bases outside the gene matches: 11. Germline V lookup: CDR1 SGHTA, CDR2 FQGNSA. Here the CDR3 reads CASSPLTSGRPEETQYF. The CDR3 nucleotides read TGTGCCAGCAGCCCCTTGACTAGCGGGAGGCCCGAGGAGACCCAGTACTTC.

This clonotype occurred many times. The chain carries TRBV6-5 and TRBJ2-1, with 7 bases lining up with TRBD2. Germline CDR1 MNHEY, CDR2 SVGAGI. CDR3 length: 15 residues. V trimming: 2 bases; J trimming: 2 bases; junction bases outside the gene matches: 3. This CDR3 is CASSYGGRAYNEQFF. Written as DNA, the CDR3 is TGTGCCAGCAGTTACGGGGGGAGGGCCTACAATGAGCAGTTCTTC.

This clonotype was seen only a few times. In DNA form, the CDR3 reads TGTGCCAGCAGAGCTTCCGGGAGCGGAGGACATGAGCAGTTCTTC. Translating gives CASRASGSGGHEQFF. The V and J genes are TRBV25-1 and TRBJ2-1, with a weak D call TRBD2 (6 bases). V was cut by 6 bases and J by 8 bases, with 20 bases left in between. The CDR3 length is 15 residues. From germline, CDR1 is MGHDK and CDR2 SYGVNS.

The chain is built from TRBV20-1 and TRBJ2-3; D is unclear. V was shortened by 0 bases and J by 3 bases, with 10 bases between the two germline ends. Germline lookup yields CDR1 DFQATT and CDR2 SNEGSKA (reference sequence). The CDR3 is made up of 14 amino acids. The DNA for the CDR3 is TGCAGTGCTAGAGATTTGGCAGCGACAGATACGCAGTATTTT. Encoded protein: CSARDLAATDTQYF.

The rearrangement links TRBV20-1 to TRBJ2-3; 10 bases agree with TRBD2. Germline V gives CDR1 DFQATT, CDR2 SNEGSKA (reference sequence). The CDR3 runs 14 residues. The V and J ends lost 6 bases and 10 bases, in that order; junction bases with no gene match: 13. Written as DNA, the CDR3 is TGCAGTGCCCCCCGGACTAGCGGACCTGGTGCGCAGTATTTT. Protein sequence: CSAPRTSGPGAQYF.

This clonotype was detected a few times. The chain employs TRBV20-1 and TRBJ1-2, with D uncertain. V dropped 3 bases and J dropped 0 bases, with 14 bases sitting between them. The CDR3 spans 15 residues. The V gene's germline CDR1 is DFQATT and CDR2 SNEGSKA (reference sequence). CDR3 coding DNA: TGCAGTGCTAGGGTTCTAAGAAAAACTAACTATGGCTACACCTTC. Translating gives CSARVLRKTNYGYTF.

V gene TRBV6-4 combines with J gene TRBJ2-3, with 7 bases that match TRBD2. The CDR3 is made up of 16 amino acids. Germline CDR1 MRHNA, CDR2 SNTAGT. Germline trimming cut 5 bases from V and 0 bases from J; bases unmatched to any gene: 8. Here the CDR3 DNA reads TGTGCCAGCAGTCCTAACGGGGGAGGGAGCACAGATACGCAGTATTTT. As protein: CASSPNGGGSTDTQYF.

The V call is TRBV12-3 or TRBV12-4, the J call TRBJ2-3, with 7 bases aligning to TRBD2. The CDR3 is 15 amino acids. V was pared by 5 bases and J by 5 bases, with 10 bases of the junction left unmatched. The CDR3 protein is CASSGVTSEVDTQYF. CDR3 bases: TGTGCCAGCAGTGGCGTTACTAGCGAGGTAGATACGCAGTATTTT.

There are a few counts of this clonotype. The V call is TRBV27, the J call TRBJ1-1; TRBD1 aligns across 8 bases. The CDR3 contains 15 residues. The ends lost 5 bases at V and 5 bases at J; junction bases unmatched: 10. The germline V gene has CDR1 MNHEY and CDR2 SMNVEV (reference sequence). CDR3 amino acids: CASSPENTGGTEAFF. The CDR3 nucleotides are TGTGCCAGCAGTCCGGAAAACACAGGGGGAACTGAAGCTTTCTTT.

This chain links TRBV27 with TRBJ2-2; 10 bases fit TRBD2. CDR3 size: 15 residues. CDR1 and CDR2 (germline): MNHEY, SMNVEV (reference sequence). V dropped 8 bases and J dropped 4; count of bases not matched to a gene: 7. CDR3 sequence: CASRALAGTTGELFF. The CDR3 coding sequence is TGTGCCAGCCGTGCACTAGCGGGGACCACCGGGGAGCTGTTTTTT.

This clonotype was observed a few times. The V call is TRBV14, the J call TRBJ2-4; D may be TRBD2 (5 bases). Between the trimmed V and J ends, which lost 0 bases and 8 bases, there was a span of 8 bases. This CDR3 is built from 13 residues. Germline CDR1 and CDR2: SGHDN and FVKESK. The CDR3 loop is CASSQERRDIQYF. DNA of the CDR3: TGTGCCAGCAGCCAAGAGAGGCGGGACATTCAGTACTTC.

This clonotype was seen repeatedly, ten times or more. The genes are TRBV28 and TRBJ2-7; TRBD2 agrees at 11 bases. Trimming cost V 3 bases and J 0 bases; bases outside gene matches: 4. Germline V gene data show CDR1 as MDHEN and CDR2 as SYDVKM. This CDR3 region has 16 residues. The CDR3 sequence is CASSLSTSGSSYEQYF. Here the CDR3 DNA reads TGTGCCAGCAGTTTGTCTACTAGCGGGAGCTCCTACGAGCAGTACTTC.

This clonotype has just a few counts. The chain couples TRBV7-2 to TRBJ2-7; tentatively, D is TRBD1 (5 bases). The germline V gene has CDR1 SGHTA and CDR2 FQGNSA. Trimming removed 5 bases from V and 5 bases from J, with 10 bases in between. This CDR3 is built from 12 residues. CDR3 sequence reads: CASSLDIHEQYF. The CDR3 DNA reads TGTGCCAGCAGCCTGGACATCCACGAGCAGTACTTC.